This T cell receptor beta chain was captured in a study of blood T cell repertoires in COVID-19. Study-level information: COVID-19 samples collected from the United States, Italy and Spain covered acute and convalescent phases. PBMCs, B-cell-depleted T cells, or T cells provided the cDNA or gDNA that made up the material.

CDR3 length: 12 residues. The germline gives CDR1 SGHVS, CDR2 FNYEAQ. The V and J ends lost 4 bases and 8 bases respectively, with 11 bases between them. In the authors' methods: The authors estimated nucleated cell counts from reference gene primer amplification. This table comes from immunoSEQ multiplex PCR, and its TCRdb copy is limited to in-frame clones, with some not included. V, J and clone size were drawn from that table, and D and trimming were deduced from the DNA. The table records about 250,000 clones, around 84% of them present only once. The chain carries TRBV7-6 and TRBJ1-2, with D unresolved. The origin of this receptor is a woman between 40 and 55 years old who had recovered from COVID-19. The sequenced sample consisted of peripheral blood. Here the CDR3 DNA reads TGTGCCAGCAGCTCTTCGGGTGGAGGCTACACCTTC. It specifies CASSSSGGGYTF.